Below are 30 T cell receptor beta chains sequenced from a single sample in a study of regulatory T cells in long-lasting Graves disease (dated by TCRdb to the early 2020s). The meaning of the sample's time point label: persistent/refractory GD, antithyroid drugs over 5 years with positive TRAb. For both TCR sequencing and RNA sequencing, RNA was extracted from PBMCs using TRIzol. Library preparation employed multiplex PCR. The sequencing machine was an Illumina HiSeq 4000. To build TCR beta libraries, CDR3 regions were amplified by Arm-PCR using iRepertoire HTBI primers. The public reads were reprocessed in TCRdb via fastp at Q25 and MiXCR, keeping in-frame beta chains. Each entry is one CDR3 protein sequence, shown with its most common DNA and genes. This sample is represented by around 300,000 distinct CDR3 sequences; 22% of them were singletons. The ten largest clonotypes hold just over 55% of the sample.

Sequenced material: peripheral blood mononuclear cells (PBMCs), taken when the disease was refractory, from a patient treated with antithyroid drugs. Receptors were obtained from a female donor with Graves disease.

The chain uses TRBV20-1 and TRBJ1-2; TRBD1 agrees at 7 bases. CDR3 size: 10 residues. With 6 bases clipped from V and 7 bases from J, the junction kept 2 bases outside the gene matches. Germline CDR1 DFQATT, CDR2 SNEGSKA (reference sequence). CDR3 in DNA: TGCAGTGCGTACAGGGGTGGCTACACCTTC. Residues: CSAYRGGYTF.

The chain recombines TRBV6-5 with TRBJ2-7; a weak D match, TRBD1 (6 bases). Trimming removed 2 bases from V and 12 bases from J, with 20 bases in between. CDR1 and CDR2 from the germline V gene are MNHEY and SVGAGI. CDR3 length: 14 residues. The CDR3 protein is CASSYGTLSEGMYF. In DNA form, the CDR3 reads TGTGCCAGCAGTTACGGGACACTCTCCGAGGGCATGTACTTC.

This clonotype has just a few counts. This chain uses TRBV5-8 with TRBJ2-7; 7 nucleotides line up with TRBD1. The germline gives CDR1 SGHTS, CDR2 YDEGEE. V shed 1 base and J 2 bases; nucleotides not matched to a gene: 6. This CDR3 has 15 amino acids. Here the CDR3 reads CASSLWGTAPYEQYF. The CDR3 DNA reads as TGTGCCAGCAGCTTGTGGGGGACAGCACCCTACGAGCAGTACTTC.

In its sample, this clonotype was seen a few times. The rearrangement links TRBV7-2 to TRBJ2-5, with TRBD2 matching over 10 bases. V lost 2 bases to trimming and J lost 4 bases; unmatched junction nucleotides: 7. Looked up from germline, CDR1 is SGHTA and CDR2 is FQGNSA. The length of the CDR3 is 16 residues. The CDR3 here is CASSLPRASGRETQYF. Here the CDR3 DNA reads TGTGCCAGCAGCTTACCTCGGGCTAGCGGGAGAGAGACCCAGTACTTC.

The J gene is TRBJ1-1, the V gene TRBV20-1, with 8 nucleotides matching TRBD1. V shed 5 bases and J 0 bases; nucleotides not matched to a gene: 5. The CDR3 has 14 residues. Germline lookup yields CDR1 DFQATT and CDR2 SNEGSKA (reference sequence). The CDR3 region is CSAPRTGMNTEAFF. The CDR3 nucleotides read TGCAGTGCTCCCCGGACAGGGATGAACACTGAAGCTTTCTTT.

This clonotype was recorded many times. This rearrangement joins TRBV7-2 to TRBJ2-5, with TRBD2 matching over 11 bases. Germline CDR1 and CDR2: SGHTA and FQGNSA. This CDR3 comprises 13 residues. V gave up 11 bases and J gave up 5 bases; unmatched junction bases: 7. The chain's CDR3 is CAGTSGGRETQYF. In DNA form, the CDR3 reads TGTGCCGGAACTAGCGGGGGTCGGGAGACCCAGTACTTC.

The chain employs TRBV4-3 and TRBJ1-4, with 12 positions matching TRBD1. Germline V gene sequence: CDR1 LGHNA, CDR2 YSLEER. V gave up 3 bases and J gave up 10 bases; unmatched junction bases: 3. CDR3 length: 14 residues. Written as DNA, the CDR3 is TGCGCCAGCAGCCAGGGGACAGGGGGCGGAAAACTGTTTTTT. This translates into CASSQGTGGGKLFF.

The rearrangement uses TRBV19 and TRBJ1-4; no clear D gene. The germline V gene has CDR1 LNHDA and CDR2 SQIVND (reference sequence). This CDR3 is built from 16 residues. V was shortened by 5 bases and J by 7 bases, with 20 bases between the two germline ends. In nucleotides, the CDR3 is TGTGCCAGTAGTGATATCGCACCCTCGGGTGGTGAAAAACTGTTTTTT. Its translation is CASSDIAPSGGEKLFF.

The chain carries TRBV27 and TRBJ1-2, with D hard to call. V was pared by 2 bases and J by 6 bases, with 16 bases between. The V gene's germline CDR1 is MNHEY and CDR2 SMNVEV (reference sequence). This CDR3 spans 15 amino acids. This CDR3 is CASSLKAGISDGYTF. Written as DNA, the CDR3 is TGTGCCAGCAGTTTAAAGGCCGGAATAAGTGATGGCTACACCTTC.

This clonotype was found many times. This sequence joins TRBV20-1 and TRBJ1-1, with D unresolved. This CDR3 is 13 amino acids long. Germline V lookup: CDR1 DFQATT, CDR2 SNEGSKA (reference sequence). The V and J ends lost 0 bases and 10 bases respectively, with 15 bases between them. CDR3 protein: CSARDRGPDLAFF. DNA for the CDR3: TGCAGTGCTAGAGATCGCGGACCGGATTTAGCTTTCTTT.

This clonotype has a handful of counts. This sequence joins TRBV20-1 and TRBJ2-2; tentative D call: TRBD2 (6 bases). Per germline, CDR1 DFQATT and CDR2 SNEGSKA (reference sequence). V lost 0 bases, J lost 4 bases, and 12 bases lay in between. This CDR3 is built from 15 residues. CDR3 nucleotides: TGCAGTGCTAGAGATTTGGAGGGTGGCACCGGGGAGCTGTTTTTT. This encodes CSARDLEGGTGELFF.

On this clonotype: A single base separates this from a much larger clone, so it may be a read error. V is TRBV28 and J is TRBJ1-1; unclear D gene. The V gene's germline CDR1 is MDHEN and CDR2 SYDVKM. Trimming left V 6 bases short and J 5 bases short, with 10 bases between. The CDR3 is made up of 12 amino acids. In DNA, the CDR3 is TGTGCCAGCAGCAACGATGGGACTGAAGCTTTCTTT. It codes for CASSNDGTEAFF.

The chain is built from TRBV7-9 and TRBJ2-7, with no clear D. The CDR3 is made up of 13 amino acids. V was pared by 2 bases and J by 3 bases, with 8 bases between. Germline loops: CDR1 SEHNR, CDR2 FQNEAQ (reference sequence). Here the CDR3 reads CASSLTSYYEQYF. CDR3 nucleotides: TGTGCCAGCAGCTTAACTTCCTACTACGAGCAGTACTTC.

This clonotype was found a few times. V is TRBV11-3 and J is TRBJ2-1, with D perhaps matching TRBD2 (5 bases). V was shortened by 2 bases and J by 10 bases, with 18 bases between the two germline ends. CDR3 length equals 15 residues. CDR1 is SGHNT and CDR2 is YENEEA in the germline V gene. The CDR3 nucleotides read TGTGCCAGCAGCTTAAGGACTGGAGGCCATAAGGAGCAGTTCTTC. This codes for CASSLRTGGHKEQFF.

The chain is built from TRBV4-1 and TRBJ1-1, with 7 bases aligning to TRBD1. Germline assignment: CDR1 MGHRA and CDR2 YSYEKL. This CDR3 comprises 13 residues. V trimming: 1 base; J trimming: 7 bases; junction bases outside the gene matches: 3. CDR3 sequence (DNA): TGCGCCAGCAGCCAAGGGGGGACAGTTGAAGCTTTCTTT. It specifies CASSQGGTVEAFF.

This clonotype was seen only a few times. This chain uses TRBV5-6 with TRBJ2-7, with 9 bases matching TRBD1. Trimming cost V 4 bases and J 7 bases; bases outside gene matches: 12. Germline V gene sequence: CDR1 SGHDT, CDR2 YYEEEE. The CDR3 sequence is 15 residues long. Here the CDR3 DNA reads TGTGCCAGCAGCGTCCCGGGACAGGGATCGGGGGAGCAGTACTTC. It codes for CASSVPGQGSGEQYF.

This clonotype came up once. This may be a read error, as it is one base from a much larger clone. The J gene is TRBJ2-5, the V gene TRBV7-2; perhaps D is TRBD1 or TRBD2 (6 bases each). V shed 5 bases and J shed 0 bases, with 16 bases lying between them. The CDR3 runs 16 residues. The germline V gene encodes CDR1 SGHTA and CDR2 FQGNSA. DNA for the CDR3: TGTGCCAGCAGCAAGGGGGGTACACGAAACCAAGAGACCCAGTACTTC. Translated: CASSKGGTRNQETQYF.

The CDR3 bases are TGTGCCAGCAGTTCGGACACCAACAGGTACAATGAGCAGTTCTTC. The encoded protein is CASSSDTNRYNEQFF. The V gene is TRBV6-5, the J gene TRBJ2-1, with D possibly TRBD1 on 5 matching bases. This CDR3 region has 15 residues. Trimming pared 4 bases from V and 4 bases from J, leaving 14 bases between. The V gene's germline CDR1 is MNHEY and CDR2 SVGAGI.

The rearrangement uses TRBV5-1 and TRBJ2-7; D remains ambiguous. Trimming stripped 3 bases from V and 3 bases from J, with 16 bases between. Germline assignment: CDR1 SGHRS and CDR2 YFSETQ. CDR3 length: 15 amino acids. The CDR3 reads CASSSLGSFNYEQYF. In DNA form, the CDR3 reads TGCGCCAGCAGCTCCCTTGGGTCTTTTAACTACGAGCAGTACTTC.

This chain links TRBV10-2 with TRBJ1-4; 7 positions match TRBD1. V shed 0 bases and J 3 bases; nucleotides not matched to a gene: 10. From germline, CDR1 is WSHSY and CDR2 SAAADI. CDR3 length: 18 residues. This CDR3 reads CASSESNGRGVPNEKLFF. The CDR3 region has the DNA TGCGCCAGCAGTGAGTCGAACGGCAGGGGGGTCCCTAATGAAAAACTGTTTTTT.

This clonotype appeared many times. The V call is TRBV10-1, the J call TRBJ2-5; D is unresolved. This CDR3 spans 14 amino acids. The V end lost 3 bases, the J end lost 1 base, and 9 bases lay between the germline ends. Per germline, CDR1 WNHNN and CDR2 SYGVQD (reference sequence). CDR3 region: CASSEGHFQETQYF. In DNA form, the CDR3 reads TGCGCCAGCAGTGAAGGGCACTTCCAAGAGACCCAGTACTTC.

There are many counts of this clonotype. The rearrangement uses TRBV6-1 and TRBJ2-5, with D perhaps TRBD1 (6 bases). The germline V gene has CDR1 MNHNS and CDR2 SASEGT. The CDR3 runs 13 residues. V shed 9 bases and J shed 4 bases, with 15 bases lying between them. DNA for the CDR3: TGTGCCAGTTTCTCCAGGGGACGAGAGACCCAGTACTTC. It translates to CASFSRGRETQYF.

The rearrangement links TRBV7-8 to TRBJ2-2, with 9 bases fitting TRBD2. Germline lookup yields CDR1 SGHVS and CDR2 FQNEAQ. Losses at the gene ends were 3 bases for V and 6 bases for J; bases not matched to a gene: 5. This CDR3 is built from 15 residues. The CDR3 is CASSLSSGTPGELFF. The CDR3 bases are TGTGCCAGCAGCTTGTCTAGCGGGACCCCCGGGGAGCTGTTTTTT. Complete variable domain (other parts from reference TRBV7-8 and TRBJ2-2): GAGVSQSPRYKVAKRGQDVALRCDPISGHVSLFWYQQALGQGPEFLTYFQNEAQLDKSGLPSDRFFAERPEGSVSTLKIQRTQQEDSAVYLCASSLSSGTPGELFFGEGSRLTVL.

Remarks on this clonotype: This could be a read error, since a much larger clone is one nucleotide away. This chain uses TRBV29-1 with TRBJ2-7; tentative D call: TRBD1 (6 bases). The CDR3 length is 12 residues. CDR1 is SQVTM, CDR2 ANQGSEA, per germline. V was cut by 7 bases and J by 4 bases, with 14 bases left in between. CDR3 nucleotide sequence: TGCAGCGCGGGCCCGAGGGGGTACGAGCAGTACTTC. Protein sequence: CSAGPRGYEQYF.

This clonotype was detected a few times. The CDR3 DNA is TGTGCCAGCAGTGAAAAACGGCTAGCCAAAAACATTCAGTACTTC. Protein sequence: CASSEKRLAKNIQYF. The rearrangement uses TRBV6-1 and TRBJ2-4; D unclear. From germline, CDR1 is MNHNS and CDR2 SASEGT. The CDR3 runs to 15 residues. With 2 bases removed from V and 0 bases from J, the gap between germline ends came to 8 bases.

V usage is TRBV29-1 and J usage is TRBJ2-4; TRBD1 might be the D (5 bases). This CDR3 comprises 14 residues. CDR1 and CDR2 from the germline V gene are SQVTM and ANQGSEA. With 4 bases removed from V and 0 bases from J, the gap between germline ends came to 10 bases. This CDR3 reads CSVVDRLAKNIQYF. In DNA, the CDR3 is TGCAGCGTTGTTGACAGACTAGCCAAAAACATTCAGTACTTC.

The chain employs TRBV11-1 and TRBJ1-4; TRBD1 matches at 7 bases. Trimming took 10 bases from V and 8 from J; bases not matched to a gene: 16. From germline, CDR1 is SGHAT and CDR2 FQDESV (reference sequence). The length of the CDR3 is 15 residues. CDR3 in DNA: TGTGCCAACAGTTTCTCGACAGGGAAGGAAGAAAAACTGTTTTTT. Residues: CANSFSTGKEEKLFF.

This clonotype was picked up many times. The J gene is TRBJ2-7, the V gene TRBV5-1; D gene uncertain. Germline V lookup: CDR1 SGHRS, CDR2 YFSETQ. The CDR3 has 13 amino acids. Trimming shortened V by 0 bases and J by 1 base, and 5 bases separated the two germline ends. Here the CDR3 DNA reads TGCGCCAGCAGCTTGGACCCATCCTACGAGCAGTACTTC. This encodes CASSLDPSYEQYF.

This clonotype was recorded a few times. The genes are TRBV6-1 and TRBJ2-2; D not resolved. Germline V lookup: CDR1 MNHNS, CDR2 SASEGT. With 2 bases removed from V and 8 bases from J, the gap between germline ends came to 6 bases. The CDR3 runs to 12 residues. The CDR3 coding sequence is TGTGCCAGCAGTGAATACCAAGGGGAGCTGTTTTTT. It codes for CASSEYQGELFF.

This clonotype was seen only once. Given the absence of the conserved phenylalanine or tryptophan at the CDR3 end, a read error is likely. V gene TRBV6-1 combines with J gene TRBJ2-7; possible D gene TRBD2, 6 bases. The CDR3 sequence is 14 residues long. Trimming took 8 bases from V and 2 from J, leaving 16 bases between them. Germline loops: CDR1 MNHNS, CDR2 SASEGT. CDR3 nucleotide sequence: TGTGCCAGCGAATTCGCGGGGCAACCCTACGAGCAGTACCTC. Translating it yields CASEFAGQPYEQYL.